The 7 T cell receptor beta chains given below trace back to one sample, sequenced in a study of OX40 agonist ivuxolimab in advanced cancers. Here immunoSEQ multiplex PCR was the method, and the copy in TCRdb shows in-frame clones only, minus some. Of more than 60,000 clones listed, 94% are singletons. The starting material was CD4+ or CD8+ T cells sorted from blood, obtained in a trial of the OX40 agonist ivuxolimab. All receptors come from an adult with an advanced solid tumor such as melanoma, head and neck, liver or kidney cancer.

The V call is TRBV5-1, the J call TRBJ2-3, with D unclear. Per germline, CDR1 SGHRS and CDR2 YFSETQ. Trimming shortened V by 0 bases and J by 6 bases, and 11 bases separated the two germline ends. This CDR3 is 14 amino acids long. The CDR3 is CASSLDTAMDTQYF. Written as DNA, the CDR3 is TGCGCCAGCAGCTTGGATACGGCCATGGATACGCAGTATTTT.

The genes are TRBV6-5 and TRBJ1-1; D not certain. CDR3 size: 12 residues. V was clipped by 2 bases and J by 4 bases, with 5 bases between them. Per germline, CDR1 MNHEY and CDR2 SVGAGI. The CDR3 DNA sequence: TGTGCCAGCAGTTACGGAAGCACTGAAGCTTTCTTT. Translated, it gives CASSYGSTEAFF.

The chain employs TRBV6-5 and TRBJ2-5; 10 bases match TRBD2. V lost 6 bases to trimming and J lost 1 base; unmatched junction nucleotides: 5. The CDR3 consists of 15 residues. Looked up from germline, CDR1 is MNHEY and CDR2 is SVGAGI. CDR3 sequence: CASSSSGGPQETQYF. CDR3 in DNA: TGTGCCAGCAGCAGTAGCGGGGGGCCCCAAGAGACCCAGTACTTC.

The chain joins TRBV2 to TRBJ2-7, with 7 bases that match TRBD2. The V segment lost 3 bases and the J segment 5 bases; nucleotides outside the gene matches: 7. Per germline, CDR1 SNHLY and CDR2 FYNNEI. The CDR3 extends over 14 amino acids. The CDR3, as DNA: TGTGCCAGCAGTGAGGGGGGGAGTACGGACGAGCAGTACTTC. It encodes CASSEGGSTDEQYF. Looking up the rest from reference TRBV2 and TRBJ2-7 gives the full variable domain: EPEVTQTPSHQVTQMGQEVILRCVPISNHLYFYWYRQILGQKVEFLVSFYNNEISEKSEIFDDQFSVERPDGSNFTLKIRSTKLEDSAMYFCASSEGGSTDEQYFGPGTRLTVT.

This chain links TRBV9 with TRBJ2-2; D remains unclear. The CDR3 is 12 amino acids. The V and J ends lost 0 bases and 8 bases respectively, with 5 bases between them. Germline loops: CDR1 SGDLS, CDR2 YYNGEE. The CDR3 loop reads CASSVGGGELFF. DNA of the CDR3: TGTGCCAGCAGCGTAGGCGGTGGGGAGCTGTTTTTT.

The chain employs TRBV4-3 and TRBJ2-3, with D maybe TRBD1 (6 bases). The CDR3 sequence is 15 residues long. V was trimmed by 4 bases and J by 1 base, leaving 12 bases between them. Germline assignment: CDR1 LGHNA and CDR2 YSLEER. The CDR3 nucleotides read TGCGCCAGCAGCCGGACAGCCCAGGGCACAGATACGCAGTATTTT. This encodes CASSRTAQGTDTQYF.

The gene calls are TRBV5-5 and TRBJ2-1, with D unclear. CDR1 is SGHKS, CDR2 YYEKEE, per germline (reference sequence). The V gene lost 0 bases and the J gene lost 6 bases, with 16 bases spanning the gap. This CDR3 is built from 16 residues. DNA for the CDR3: TGTGCCAGCAGCTTGGGAATTTCGTTACGGGCCAATGAGCAGTTCTTC. Its translation: CASSLGISLRANEQFF. Combining the CDR3 with reference TRBV5-5 and TRBJ2-1 gives the whole variable domain DAGVTQSPTHLIKTRGQQVTLRCSPISGHKSVSWYQQVLGQGPQFIFQYYEKEERGRGNFPDRFSARQFPNYSSELNVNALLLGDSALYLCASSLGISLRANEQFFGPGTRLTVL.